A selection of T cell receptor beta chains follows, all from one sample in a study of cytomegalovirus exposure and HLA in healthy donors. Clones were read by immunoSEQ multiplex PCR, and TCRdb kept only the in-frame ones, dropping some. The data contain under 150,000 clones, less than 90% of them singletons. The material sequenced was PBMCs. The source is a man aged 18 to 30 in good health and CMV-seronegative. CDR3s include the opening cysteine and the closing phenylalanine or tryptophan. D genes are given only for firm matches. Expanded clones get a size class; other rows say once, few or many, or leave the size out.

v_call,j_call,clone_size,d_call,cdr3_nt,cdr3_aa
TRBV4-1,TRBJ2-5,.,.,TGCGCCAGCAGCCAAGATAACTACGAAGAGACCCAGTACTTC,CASSQDNYEETQYF
TRBV28,TRBJ2-1,.,.,TGTGCCAGCAGCCCTACAGGGTGGAGGTTCAATGAGCAGTTCTTC,CASSPTGWRFNEQFF
TRBV9,TRBJ1-2,.,.,TGTGCCAGCAGCGTAGGTAAGGTCCTAGCTAACTATGGCTACACCTTC,CASSVGKVLANYGYTF
TRBV21-1,TRBJ2-7,.,.,TGTGCCAGCAGCCCTCGGTACGGCTACGAGCAGTACTTC,CASSPRYGYEQYF
TRBV2,TRBJ1-5,.,.,TGTGCCAGCAGAGGGGGCAATCAGCCCCAGCATTTT,CASRGGNQPQHF
TRBV2,TRBJ2-1,.,TRBD2,TGTGCCAGCAATTGGGGAATTCAGCGGGGGGGCCGGTACAATGAGCAGTTCTTC,CASNWGIQRGGRYNEQFF
TRBV4-2,TRBJ2-3,.,TRBD2,TGTGCCAGCAGCCAACCTTTTAGCGGGGGGGGCACAGATACGCAGTATTTT,CASSQPFSGGGTDTQYF
TRBV6-1,TRBJ2-1,.,TRBD1,TGTGCCAGCAGTGAACTCGGACAGGGGATCTACAATGAGCAGTTCTTC,CASSELGQGIYNEQFF
TRBV6-1,TRBJ1-1,.,TRBD1,TGTGCCAGCAGTGAATTTGAAGGGGCAGGGGGCGCGGTAGACACTGAAGCTTTCTTT,CASSEFEGAGGAVDTEAFF
TRBV7-6,TRBJ2-3,.,TRBD1,TGTGCCAGCAGCTTAGCGGGAGTCGGGGACAGGGGCTCCACAGATACGCAGTATTTT,CASSLAGVGDRGSTDTQYF
TRBV6-6,TRBJ2-7,.,TRBD2,TGTGCCAGCAGTTACTCCACTAGCGAGGAATACGAGCAGTACTTC,CASSYSTSEEYEQYF
TRBV4-3,TRBJ2-7,.,TRBD2,TGCGCCAGCAGCCGAGGGACTAGCGGAAACTACGAGCAGTACTTC,CASSRGTSGNYEQYF
TRBV6-6,TRBJ1-1,.,.,TGTGCCAGCAGACTACAGGGGAACACTGAAGCTTTCTTT,CASRLQGNTEAFF
TRBV6-4,TRBJ1-5,.,.,TGTGCCAGCAGTGAACATAGCAATCAGCCCCAGCATTTT,CASSEHSNQPQHF
TRBV5-1,TRBJ1-2,.,TRBD1,TGCGCCAGCAGCTCCCGACGGGGACAGGAAAACTATGGCTACACCTTC,CASSSRRGQENYGYTF
TRBV6-4,TRBJ2-2,many,.,TGTGCCAGCAGTGACTCGACAAACACCGGGGAGCTGTTTTTT,CASSDSTNTGELFF
TRBV30,TRBJ1-1,.,TRBD1,TGTGCCTGGGGACAGGGGGTGAACACTGAAGCTTTCTTT,CAWGQGVNTEAFF
TRBV6-5,TRBJ2-1,.,.,TGTGCCAGCAGTTATGGGAGTAGCTCCTACAATGAGCAGTTCTTC,CASSYGSSSYNEQFF
TRBV27,TRBJ2-5,.,TRBD2,TGTGCCAGCAGTCCGCTAGCGGAAGAGACCCAGTACTTC,CASSPLAEETQYF
TRBV7-2,TRBJ2-5,.,.,TGTGCCAGCAGCTCCCGACTAGTAGAGACCCAGTACTTC,CASSSRLVETQYF